This T cell receptor beta chain was identified in a study of blood T cell repertoires in COVID-19. The data were produced by immunoSEQ multiplex PCR, yet TCRdb's version contains in-frame clones alone and is incomplete. The data contain 50,000 or so clones, 90% of them singletons. This CDR3 comprises 17 residues. Unmatched junction bases numbered 11, after V lost 3 bases and J lost 5 bases. The germline gives CDR1 SGHAT, CDR2 FQNNGV. Sequencing was performed on peripheral blood. The rearrangement uses TRBV11-2 and TRBJ1-1; TRBD1 matches at 11 bases. The receptor was derived from a woman of 80 years or more with acute or convalescent COVID-19. The CDR3 DNA reads TGTGCCAGCAGCTTCCAATCCGGGACAGGGGGTCGGACTGAAGCTTTCTTT. Translation gives CASSFQSGTGGRTEAFF.